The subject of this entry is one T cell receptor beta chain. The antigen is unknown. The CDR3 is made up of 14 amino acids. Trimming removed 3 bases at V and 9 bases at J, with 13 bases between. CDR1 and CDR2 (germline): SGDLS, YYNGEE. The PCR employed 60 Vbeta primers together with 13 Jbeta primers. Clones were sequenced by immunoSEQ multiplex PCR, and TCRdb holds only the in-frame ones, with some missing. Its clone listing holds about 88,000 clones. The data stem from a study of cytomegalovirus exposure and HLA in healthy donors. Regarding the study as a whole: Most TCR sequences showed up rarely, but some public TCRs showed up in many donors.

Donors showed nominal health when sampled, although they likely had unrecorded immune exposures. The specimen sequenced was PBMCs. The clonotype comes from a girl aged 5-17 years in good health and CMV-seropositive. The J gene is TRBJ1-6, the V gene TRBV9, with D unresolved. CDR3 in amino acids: CASSGGPEGSPLHF. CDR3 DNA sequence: TGTGCCAGCAGCGGCGGACCTGAGGGTTCACCCCTCCACTTT. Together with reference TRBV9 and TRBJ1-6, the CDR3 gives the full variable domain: DSGVTQTPKHLITATGQRVTLRCSPRSGDLSVYWYQQSLDQGLQFLIQYYNGEERAKGNILERFSAQQFPDLHSELNLSSLELGDSALYFCASSGGPEGSPLHFGNGTRLTVT.